The 27 T cell receptor beta chains in this list originate from one sample, sequenced in a study of T cells in women clearing cervical HPV infection. Profiled with immunoSEQ multiplex PCR; TCRdb holds only in-frame clones, not every one. The table lists about 46,000 clones. The sequenced sample was blood buffy coat. Every receptor here comes from a woman between 18 and 75 years old with a cervical HPV16 infection that either progressed to CIN3+ or cleared (not recorded which).

On this clone: The DNA ends 3 residues before the CDR3 does, and the rest of the CDR3 is filled in from the germline J gene. The rearrangement joins TRBV20-1 to TRBJ2-1, with 10 positions matching TRBD2. This CDR3 region has 16 residues. Germline values: CDR1 DFQATT, CDR2 SNEGSKA (reference sequence). V was clipped by 3 bases and J by 4 bases; unmatched bases: 9. The CDR3: CSARKKLAGTYNEQFF. CDR3 DNA (partial): TGCAGTGCTAGGAAAAAACTAGCGGGAACGTACAATGAG.

A remark on this clone: The read comes to an end 3 residues before the CDR3 does, leaving the germline J gene to fill in the end. The gene calls are TRBV10-3 and TRBJ2-6; possibly TRBD1 for D (5 bases). The CDR3 contains 17 residues. The germline V and J ends were trimmed by 3 bases and 1 base, with 13 bases remaining between them. Germline CDR1 reads ENHRY; CDR2 reads SYGVKD. The CDR3: CAISERGPGSGANVLTF. Incomplete CDR3 DNA: TGTGCCATCAGTGAAAGGGGCCCCGGGTCTGGGGCCAACGTC.

Turning to this clone: The CDR3 goes on 3 residues after the read ends, and that part is filled in from the germline J gene. The chain couples TRBV7-2 to TRBJ2-1, with TRBD2 as a possible D gene (6 bases). CDR1 SGHTA and CDR2 FQGNSA come from the germline V gene. Between the trimmed V and J ends, which lost 5 bases and 3 bases, there was a span of 14 bases. This CDR3 has 15 residues. The DNA read from the CDR3 is TGTGCCAGCAGCCCCCTACGGGGGTACTACAATGAG. This encodes CASSPLRGYYNE. In full, the CDR3 is CASSPLRGYYNEQFF.

As concerns this clone: The sequenced fragment ends 3 residues before the CDR3 boundary, so the rest is inferred from the germline J gene. V usage is TRBV5-1 and J usage is TRBJ1-1; maybe TRBD1 (6 bases). With 4 bases removed from V and 3 bases from J, the gap between germline ends came to 13 bases. The CDR3 runs 14 residues. Germline-derived CDR1 and CDR2 are SGHRS and YFSETQ. This chain's CDR3 is CASSIQGYDTEAFF. The CDR3 DNA, read in part, is TGCGCCAGCAGCATACAGGGATATGACACTGAA.

The CDR3: CASAQGVSTDTQYF. CDR3 DNA (partial): TGTGCTAGTGCCCAGGGGGTTAGCACAGATACG. The chain joins TRBV12-5 to TRBJ2-3; 7 bases line up with TRBD1. The read falls 3 residues short of the CDR3 end, and the missing part is taken from the germline J gene. The CDR3 has 14 residues. Germline CDR1 and CDR2: LGHNT and FRNRAP. The trim removed 7 bases at V and 0 bases at J, leaving 4 bases unmatched.

The CDR3 bases that were read are TGTGCCAGCAGCTTAACAGGGGATGGGACACCC. It yields the protein CASSLTGDGTP. Given in full, the CDR3 is CASSLTGDGTPLHF. V is TRBV7-3 and J is TRBJ1-6, with TRBD1 as a possible D gene (5 bases). Coverage ceases 3 residues before the CDR3 finishes, and the germline J gene fills in the end. The CDR3 totals 14 residues. V shed 0 bases and J shed 11 bases, with 11 bases lying between them. CDR1 is SGHTA, CDR2 FQGTGA, per germline.

Concerning this clone: With the read ending 3 residues before the CDR3 end, the germline J gene is used to fill in that end. The J gene is TRBJ1-2, the V gene TRBV5-1; D may be TRBD1 (6 bases). Germline CDR1 is SGHRS and CDR2 is YFSETQ. Trimming stripped 4 bases from V and 0 bases from J, with 13 bases between. CDR3 length: 15 residues. CDR3 protein: CASSEPQGANYGYTF. CDR3 DNA, as far as it was read: TGCGCCAGCAGCGAACCACAGGGAGCTAACTATGGC.

Worth noting for this clone: The read ends 3 residues shy of where the CDR3 ends; the end is completed using the germline J gene. This chain links TRBV7-2 with TRBJ2-3; the D gene is possibly TRBD2 (7 bases). CDR3 size: 13 residues. Trimming stripped 5 bases from V and 6 bases from J, with 12 bases between. From germline, CDR1 is SGHTA and CDR2 FQGNSA. The part of the CDR3 DNA that was read is TGTGCCAGCAGCACACAGGGAGGGGATACG. This codes for CASSTQGGDT. The CDR3, in full, reads CASSTQGGDTQYF. Supplemented by reference TRBV7-2 and TRBJ2-3, the full variable domain reads GAGVSQSPSNKVTEKGKDVELRCDPISGHTALYWYRQSLGQGLEFLIYFQGNSAPDKSGLPSDRFSAERTGGSVSTLTIQRTQQEDSAVYLCASSTQGGDTQYFGPGTRLTVL.

Concerning this clone: The CDR3 is cut off 3 residues early in the read; its end comes from the germline J gene. The chain joins TRBV2 to TRBJ2-5; D remains unclear. The germline gives CDR1 SNHLY, CDR2 FYNNEI. The CDR3 extends over 12 amino acids. CDR3 bases read: TGTGCCAGCATGGCCAGCGCGGTTACC. This translates into CASMASAVT. The complete CDR3 reads CASMASAVTQYF.

As regards this clone: The DNA ends 3 residues before the CDR3 does, and the rest of the CDR3 is filled in from the germline J gene. The V and J genes are TRBV18 and TRBJ1-2; tentative D call: TRBD1 (6 bases). CDR3 length equals 13 residues. Germline V CDR1 and CDR2: KGHSH, LQKENI. The covered CDR3 bases are TGTGCCAGCTCATCGGACAGATACTACGAC. Translation: CASSSDRYYD. The whole CDR3 sequence is CASSSDRYYDYTF.

Of note for this clone: Read coverage stops 3 residues before the CDR3 terminus; the germline J gene supplies the remainder. The chain joins TRBV7-3 to TRBJ1-2, with 7 bases aligning to TRBD1. The CDR3 runs to 14 residues. Germline V gene data show CDR1 as SGHTA and CDR2 as FQGTGA. V shed 6 bases, J shed 3 bases, and the junction held 7 bases outside the gene matches. This CDR3 reads CASSPAGGDYGYTF. The sequenced part of the CDR3 DNA is TGTGCCAGCAGTCCTGCAGGGGGAGACTATGGC.

As for this clone: The read gets to within 3 residues of the CDR3 end, and the germline J gene fills in the rest. The chain employs TRBV6-2 or TRBV6-3 and TRBJ2-3, with D perhaps TRBD1 (5 bases). Germline-derived CDR1 and CDR2 are MNHEY and SVGEGT. The ends were cut back, 2 bases at V and 3 bases at J, with 15 bases in the middle. This CDR3 spans 16 amino acids. CDR3 in amino acids: CASSYPIQGFTDTQYF. Partial CDR3 DNA: TGTGCCAGCAGTTACCCTATCCAGGGTTTTACAGATACG.

As for this clone: An end of the junction differs from the germline gene, which may be a read error. The DNA ends 3 residues before the CDR3 does, and the rest of the CDR3 is filled in from the germline J gene. V usage is TRBV7-9 and J usage is TRBJ2-3; 10 nucleotides align to TRBD1. CDR3 length: 15 residues. Germline V CDR1 and CDR2: SEHNR, FQNEAQ (reference sequence). This CDR3 is CSSSLGQGQGETQYF. Partial CDR3 DNA: TGTTCCAGCAGCTTAGGTCAAGGACAGGGGGAGACG.

Notes on this clone: The read ends 3 residues early relative to the CDR3; the germline J gene fills the gap. V gene TRBV2 combines with J gene TRBJ1-4; no clear D gene. Germline V gene sequence: CDR1 SNHLY, CDR2 FYNNEI. Trimming cost V 9 bases and J 4 bases, with 18 bases left between them. The CDR3 totals 15 residues. CDR3 DNA, as far as it was read: TGTGCCAGTACTCTTTCCGGGTTCCGTAATGAAAAA. This gives the protein CASTLSGFRNEK. The whole CDR3 protein is CASTLSGFRNEKLFF.

For this clone: The read is 3 residues too short to cover the CDR3 end, so that end is filled in from the germline J gene. The V gene is TRBV14, the J gene TRBJ1-2, with 8 bases matching TRBD1. The CDR3 has 15 amino acids. The germline gives CDR1 SGHDN, CDR2 FVKESK. CDR3 DNA (partial): TGTGCCAGCAGCCAATTGGAGGACAGGGACTACGAC. It encodes CASSQLEDRDYD. The whole CDR3 protein is CASSQLEDRDYDYTF.

On this clone: The CDR3 end lies 3 residues beyond the end of the read and is filled in from the germline J gene. V and J are TRBV6-2 or TRBV6-3 and TRBJ1-5; D might be TRBD1 (6 bases). This CDR3 contains 12 residues. CDR1 and CDR2 from the germline V gene are MNHEY and SVGEGT. V lost 6 bases and J 7 bases, leaving 10 bases between the germline ends. CDR3 residues: CASRTGTQPQHF. CDR3 bases read: TGTGCCAGCAGAACAGGGACCCAGCCC.

As to this clone: With the read ending 3 residues before the CDR3 end, the germline J gene is used to fill in that end. The chain has TRBV5-1 and TRBJ2-2; 9 bases are a match to TRBD1. Germline CDR1 and CDR2: SGHRS and YFSETQ. The CDR3 is made up of 15 amino acids. With 2 bases clipped from V and 3 bases from J, the junction kept 2 bases outside the gene matches. CDR3 protein: CASSFRDRDTGELFF. The sequenced part of the CDR3 DNA is TGCGCCAGCAGCTTCCGGGACAGGGACACCGGGGAG.

The CDR3 here is CASSLPGDTQYF. The DNA read from the CDR3 is TGTGCCAGCAGCTTGCCGGGAGATACG. The chain joins TRBV7-9 to TRBJ2-3, with D uncertain. The sequenced fragment ends 3 residues before the CDR3 boundary, so the rest is inferred from the germline J gene. This CDR3 has 12 residues. Trimming took 3 bases from V and 5 from J, leaving 6 bases between them. Looked up from germline, CDR1 is SEHNR and CDR2 is FQNEAQ (reference sequence).

Concerning this clone: Read sequence stops 3 residues before the CDR3 end, and the germline J gene provides the missing end. V is TRBV5-4 and J is TRBJ2-6; 9 bases map to TRBD1. The CDR3 has 15 amino acids. Germline CDR1 is SGHNT and CDR2 is YYREEE (reference sequence). Germline trimming cut 7 bases from V and 10 bases from J; bases unmatched to any gene: 12. CDR3 bases read: TGTGCCAGCGGTGATTGGGGACAGGGTTATAACGTC. Its translation is CASGDWGQGYNV. The complete CDR3 reads CASGDWGQGYNVLTF.

Points on this clone: The read ends 3 residues before the CDR3 terminus; that terminus is restored from the germline J gene. This chain joins TRBV2 and TRBJ1-1; D remains unclear. This CDR3 spans 12 amino acids. Germline V gene sequence: CDR1 SNHLY, CDR2 FYNNEI. V lost 2 bases and J 7 bases, leaving 8 bases between the germline ends. CDR3 sequence: CASSEFKHEAFF. The CDR3 DNA, read in part, is TGTGCCAGCAGTGAATTTAAGCATGAA.

A word on this clone: The read terminates 3 residues before the CDR3 end, so the remaining end is supplied by the germline J gene. This sequence joins TRBV20-1 and TRBJ2-4, with D possibly being TRBD2 (7 bases). This CDR3 contains 15 residues. Germline assignment: CDR1 DFQATT and CDR2 SNEGSKA (reference sequence). V lost 6 bases to trimming and J lost 0 bases, with 15 bases between them. CDR3 loop: CSAFEGGLAKNIQYF. CDR3 DNA (partial): TGCAGTGCCTTCGAGGGGGGGCTAGCCAAAAACATT.

In regard to this clone: The read falls 3 residues short of the CDR3 end, and the missing part is taken from the germline J gene. The genes are TRBV30 and TRBJ2-3, with a weak D call TRBD1 (5 bases). Looked up from germline, CDR1 is GTSNPN and CDR2 is SVGIG (reference sequence). This CDR3 is 13 amino acids long. CDR3 region: CAWSVQGNQPQYF. Incomplete CDR3 DNA: TGTGCCTGGAGTGTGCAGGGCAATCAGCCG.

Partial CDR3 DNA: TGTGCCTGGAGTGAGGACTCGGGTCAGCCC. This sequence encodes CAWSEDSGQP. The full CDR3 protein reads CAWSEDSGQPQHF. The chain has TRBV30 and TRBJ1-5; the D is unclear. The observed sequence ends 3 residues before the CDR3 terminus, with the missing tail filled in from the germline J gene. This CDR3 contains 13 residues. Germline assignment: CDR1 GTSNPN and CDR2 SVGIG (reference sequence). Trimming removed 1 base from V and 6 bases from J, with 10 bases in between.

Concerning this clone: The read comes to an end 3 residues before the CDR3 does, leaving the germline J gene to fill in the end. The chain combines TRBV11-2 with TRBJ2-1; the D is unclear. V was cut by 5 bases and J by 0 bases, with 8 bases left in between. This CDR3 spans 14 amino acids. Germline V gives CDR1 SGHAT, CDR2 FQNNGV. The CDR3 DNA, read in part, is TGTGCCAGCAGCCTTGCGCACTCCTACAATGAG. Protein: CASSLAHSYNE. The CDR3 reads in full as CASSLAHSYNEQFF.

The CDR3: CASSPNQLTGDEQYF. The CDR3 DNA, read in part, is TGTGCCAGCAGCCCGAACCAATTGACAGGGGACGAG. The chain carries TRBV7-6 and TRBJ2-7; 8 nucleotides line up with TRBD1. The CDR3 end is not reached by the read, which stops 3 residues before it; the germline J gene fills it in. Germline CDR1 is SGHVS and CDR2 is FNYEAQ. The junction had 11 bases not matched to a gene; V was cut back by 5 bases and J by 5 bases. This CDR3 region has 15 residues.

Of note for this clone: The read falls 3 residues short of the CDR3 end, and the missing part is taken from the germline J gene. V gene TRBV6-2 or TRBV6-3 combines with J gene TRBJ1-1; 10 bases are shared with TRBD1. Germline assignment: CDR1 MNHEY and CDR2 SVGEGT. This CDR3 has 15 residues. V trimming: 2 bases; J trimming: 4 bases; junction bases outside the gene matches: 4. CDR3 DNA (partial): TGTGCCAGCAGTTACCGACAGGGGGCTGGCACTGAA. Translated: CASSYRQGAGTE. The whole CDR3 protein is CASSYRQGAGTEAFF.

Notes on this clone: The observed sequence ends 3 residues before the CDR3 terminus, with the missing tail filled in from the germline J gene. This chain links TRBV7-2 with TRBJ2-7, with TRBD1 matching 9 bases. CDR3 length: 14 amino acids. Trimming took 6 bases from V and 6 from J; bases not matched to a gene: 9. Germline CDR1 reads SGHTA; CDR2 reads FQGNSA. The sequenced CDR3 bases are TGTGCCAGCAGACCCACAGGGGGCGGCGGCGAG. Its protein is CASRPTGGGGE. The whole CDR3 protein reads CASRPTGGGGEQYF. Looking up the rest from reference TRBV7-2 and TRBJ2-7 gives the full variable domain: GAGVSQSPSNKVTEKGKDVELRCDPISGHTALYWYRQSLGQGLEFLIYFQGNSAPDKSGLPSDRFSAERTGGSVSTLTIQRTQQEDSAVYLCASRPTGGGGEQYFGPGTRLTVT.